This T cell receptor beta chain emerged from a study of regulatory T cells in long-lasting Graves disease. The overall study: Newly diagnosed Graves' patients had under 3 months of antithyroid drugs.

Through Arm-PCR of CDR3 regions and iRepertoire HTBI primers, TCR beta libraries were built. TCRdb ran MiXCR on the multiplex PCR reads and lists one entry per CDR3 protein. The sample holds 400,000 to 500,000 distinct CDR3 sequences; approximately 15% are singletons and the top ten take approximately 19%. Regarding this clonotype: This sequence may be a read error, since a much larger clone differs from it by one base.

Looked up from germline, CDR1 is MNHNS and CDR2 is SASEGT. The length of the CDR3 is 15 residues. The time point was: newly diagnosed GD, antithyroid drugs for less than 3 months. Construction of the TCR library relied on RNA isolated from PBMCs. The data also belong to a second study, concerning T cells in Graves' hyperthyroidism and ophthalmopathy. That report notes: Pregnant or lactating patients were excluded, as were those with uncontrolled infection or other autoimmune disease.

This sample comprised peripheral blood mononuclear cells (PBMCs), obtained at new diagnosis, from a patient treated with antithyroid drugs. This receptor was identified in a woman in her 50s with Graves disease. The chain links TRBV6-1 to TRBJ2-1, with TRBD2 matching over 9 bases. The last part of the DNA fits TRBJ2-7 better; the J call may be wrong. CDR3: CASSPIAGENNEQYF. The CDR3 region has the DNA TGTGCCAGCAGTCCAATAGCGGGAGAAAACAATGAGCAGTACTTC.